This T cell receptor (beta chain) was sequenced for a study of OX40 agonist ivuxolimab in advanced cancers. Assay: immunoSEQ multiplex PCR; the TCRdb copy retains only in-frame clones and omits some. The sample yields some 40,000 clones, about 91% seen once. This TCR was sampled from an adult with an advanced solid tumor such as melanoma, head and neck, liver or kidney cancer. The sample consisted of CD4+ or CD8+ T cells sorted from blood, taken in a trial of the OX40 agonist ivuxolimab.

CDR3 residues: CASSLGETPRDTQYF. The CDR3 DNA reads as TGTGCCAGCAGCTTAGGAGAGACCCCGCGAGATACGCAGTATTTT. The chain employs TRBV7-8 and TRBJ2-3; no clear D gene. There are 15 residues in the CDR3. V lost 1 base and J 5 bases, leaving 13 bases between the germline ends. Germline assignment: CDR1 SGHVS and CDR2 FQNEAQ.